This T cell receptor (beta chain) was captured in a study of response to subunit inactivated influenza vaccine. This clonotype was observed at least ten times. TCRdb re-analysed the RT-PCR reads in MiXCR, keeping a single row per CDR3 protein. This sample has about 570,000 distinct CDR3 sequences; 11% occur once, and the top ten carry roughly 9.6%. CDR3 length: 16 residues. Looked up from germline, CDR1 is DFQATT and CDR2 is SNEGSKA (reference sequence). Trimming stripped 1 base from V and 2 bases from J, with 16 bases between. The same specimen was also included in a second study, on T cells expressing NK-cell markers. As reported in that work: Researchers built TCR beta cDNA using 5'RACE template switching with UMIs. From sorted CD3+CD56+NKG2C+, CD3+CD56+NKG2C- and CD3+CD56-NKG2C+ T cells came the TCR beta repertoires. Seven donors tested HCMV-seropositive and one tested seronegative among the eight sequenced. These clonotypes also led the CD3+CD56-NKG2C+ fraction in a few donors. The study left the HCMV specificity of expanded NKG2C+ T cell clones unresolved.

V usage is TRBV20-1 and J usage is TRBJ2-3; no firm D call. The sequence derives from a man aged 45 to 65 who received an inactivated influenza vaccine. Sample: PBMCs from blood, taken on the day of vaccination. The CDR3 DNA follows: TGCAGTGCTAGAGTGGTACTACCAACCCTCACAGATACGCAGTATTTT. This sequence encodes CSARVVLPTLTDTQYF.